Shown below are 8 T cell receptor beta chains from a single sample sequenced in a study of blood T cell repertoires in COVID-19. Sequencing was performed with immunoSEQ multiplex PCR; in TCRdb, only in-frame clones are kept and a portion is missing. The table includes about 300,000 clones, around 83% detected once. Material for sequencing was peripheral blood. The receptor set was obtained from a woman in her 50s with acute or convalescent COVID-19.

The gene calls are TRBV7-2 and TRBJ1-2; TRBD1 might be the D (5 bases). The CDR3 loop spans 15 amino acids. V was clipped by 5 bases and J by 8 bases, with 21 bases between them. Germline V gives CDR1 SGHTA, CDR2 FQGNSA. The CDR3 DNA reads TGTGCCAGCAGCCCTGGGAGGGGTGACACCCAAGGCTACACCTTC. Protein product: CASSPGRGDTQGYTF.

The rearrangement joins TRBV19 to TRBJ1-5, with D perhaps TRBD1 (6 bases). CDR1 is LNHDA and CDR2 is SQIVND in the germline V gene (reference sequence). This CDR3 contains 15 residues. Trimming pared 5 bases from V and 0 bases from J, leaving 11 bases between. DNA of the CDR3: TGTGCCAGTAGTCGGGACACTTATAGCAATCAGCCCCAGCATTTT. It yields the protein CASSRDTYSNQPQHF.

The rearrangement joins TRBV7-2 to TRBJ1-1; no definite D call. There are 14 residues in the CDR3. Trimming removed 3 bases from V and 2 bases from J, with 10 bases in between. Germline V gene lookup returns CDR1 SGHTA and CDR2 FQGNSA. CDR3 sequence: CASSFSGQNTEAFF. CDR3 nucleotides: TGTGCCAGCAGCTTTTCAGGCCAAAACACTGAAGCTTTCTTT.

The V and J genes are TRBV3-1 (or the pseudogene TRBV3-2) and TRBJ2-1; 7 bases map to TRBD1. Germline CDR1 is LGHDT and CDR2 is YNNKEL (reference sequence). This CDR3 is 13 amino acids long. V dropped 6 bases and J dropped 5; count of bases not matched to a gene: 4. The DNA of the CDR3 is TGTGCCAGCAGTTATGACAGGGACAATGAGCAGTTCTTC. As protein: CASSYDRDNEQFF.

The V and J genes are TRBV29-1 and TRBJ1-6; 8 nucleotides align to TRBD1. The germline CDR1 and CDR2 sequences are SQVTM and ANQGSEA. V lost 5 bases, J lost 7 bases, and 4 bases stayed unmatched. There are 13 residues in the CDR3. The CDR3 DNA follows: TGCAGCGTTTGGACAGGGACGAATTCACCCCTCCACTTT. This codes for CSVWTGTNSPLHF.

The V call is TRBV5-4, the J call TRBJ2-5, with a possible D match to TRBD2 (6 bases). The CDR3 runs to 16 residues. V was shortened by 3 bases and J by 1 base, with 16 bases between the two germline ends. Germline V gene data show CDR1 as SGHNT and CDR2 as YYREEE (reference sequence). CDR3 region: CASSSGLTGSQETQYF. The CDR3 DNA follows: TGTGCCAGCAGCTCGGGACTTACGGGTAGCCAAGAGACCCAGTACTTC.

The J gene is TRBJ2-1, the V gene TRBV30; 13 bases align to TRBD2. Germline V gene lookup returns CDR1 GTSNPN and CDR2 SVGIG (reference sequence). The J segment lost 7 bases and the V segment lost 3 bases, leaving 0 bases of the junction unmatched. This CDR3 is built from 13 residues. CDR3 sequence reads: CAWRLAGGNEQFF. CDR3 coding DNA: TGTGCCTGGAGACTAGCGGGAGGGAATGAGCAGTTCTTC.

In this sample, this clone turned up a few times. The chain couples TRBV30 to TRBJ2-5; tentatively, D is TRBD2 (6 bases). V was pared by 7 bases and J by 4 bases, with 19 bases between. Germline V gene lookup returns CDR1 GTSNPN and CDR2 SVGIG (reference sequence). The CDR3 has 14 amino acids. The CDR3 sequence: CAYIPGLGRETQYF. The CDR3 region has the DNA TGTGCCTACATACCGGGACTCGGGCGAGAGACCCAGTACTTC.